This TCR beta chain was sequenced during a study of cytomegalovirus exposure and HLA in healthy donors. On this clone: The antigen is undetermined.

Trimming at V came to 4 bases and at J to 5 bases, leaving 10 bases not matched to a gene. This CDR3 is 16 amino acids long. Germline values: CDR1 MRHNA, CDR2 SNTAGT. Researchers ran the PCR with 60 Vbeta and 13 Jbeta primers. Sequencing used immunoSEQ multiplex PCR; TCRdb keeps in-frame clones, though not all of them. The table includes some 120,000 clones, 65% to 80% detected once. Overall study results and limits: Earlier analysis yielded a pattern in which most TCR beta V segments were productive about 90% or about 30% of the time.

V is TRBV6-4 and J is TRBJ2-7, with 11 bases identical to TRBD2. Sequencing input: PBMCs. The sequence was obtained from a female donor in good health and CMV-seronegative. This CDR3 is CASSVVAGGPLDEQYF. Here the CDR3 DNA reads TGTGCCAGCAGTGTTGTAGCGGGGGGGCCTCTGGACGAGCAGTACTTC.